Shown below are 12 T cell receptor beta chains from a single sample sequenced in a study of human versus mouse CDR3 diversity and MHC coevolution. Sequencing used immunoSEQ multiplex PCR; TCRdb keeps in-frame clones, though not all of them. Of some 82,000 clones in the sample, over 85% were seen once. The sample taken for sequencing was naive CD4+ T cells from blood. Subset denoted: CD45RO-negative CD62L-positive naive CD4 T cells. The receptors originated from a person aged 30-69 years in good health.

The CDR3 here is CASSLAHGQGANEQYF. CDR3 bases: TGTGCCAGCAGCTTAGCCCACGGACAGGGGGCAAACGAGCAGTACTTC. This chain links TRBV7-2 with TRBJ2-7; 11 bases match TRBD1. Germline CDR1 and CDR2: SGHTA and FQGNSA. CDR3 length: 16 residues. The V segment lost 0 bases and the J segment 5 bases; nucleotides outside the gene matches: 6.

The rearrangement uses TRBV19 and TRBJ1-5; D gene unclear. The CDR3 loop spans 15 amino acids. Trimming cost V 3 bases and J 1 base, with 10 bases left between them. Germline V lookup: CDR1 LNHDA, CDR2 SQIVND (reference sequence). As DNA, the CDR3 is TGTGCCAGTAGTATGGAGAGAAAAAGCAATCAGCCCCAGCATTTT. This sequence encodes CASSMERKSNQPQHF.

The chain combines TRBV6-5 with TRBJ2-7; 8 positions match TRBD2. This CDR3 comprises 15 residues. The trim removed 2 bases at V and 2 bases at J, leaving 5 bases unmatched. CDR1 and CDR2 from the germline V gene are MNHEY and SVGAGI. The CDR3 DNA reads TGTGCCAGCAGTTACCTGACTAGCGCAACCTACGAGCAGTACTTC. Amino acids: CASSYLTSATYEQYF.

Details on this clone: The sample contains more than one DNA sequence encoding this CDR3. This chain joins TRBV7-7 and TRBJ2-3, with D perhaps matching TRBD1 (6 bases). The CDR3 consists of 14 residues. Germline V gives CDR1 SSHAT, CDR2 FNYEAQ (reference sequence). V was cut by 5 bases and J by 1 base, with 10 bases left in between. Here the CDR3 reads CASSLRQGTDTQYF. In DNA, the CDR3 is TGTGCCAGCAGCCTTCGACAGGGCACAGATACGCAGTATTTT.

The chain carries TRBV21-1 and TRBJ1-5; the D segment call TRBD1 is taken from the table without a DNA check. TRBV21-1 is a listed pseudogene. The CDR3 is made up of 17 amino acids. DNA for the CDR3: TGTGCCAGCAGCAAAGTCGCAGGGGCGCCGGGCAATCAGCCCCAGCATTTT. This translates into CASSKVAGAPGNQPQHF.

The chain employs TRBV11-2 and TRBJ1-1, with D tentatively TRBD1 (6 bases). Between the trimmed V and J ends, which lost 3 bases and 10 bases, there was a span of 15 bases. The CDR3 consists of 13 residues. The germline gives CDR1 SGHAT, CDR2 FQNNGV. The CDR3 spells CASSLAQGFGAFF. DNA for the CDR3: TGTGCCAGCAGCTTGGCTCAGGGGTTTGGAGCTTTCTTT.

This clone was recorded once. This chain connects TRBV28 to TRBJ2-5, with D unresolved. TRBJ2-7 explains the end of the DNA better; the J call may be wrong. This CDR3 is 13 amino acids long. Germline assignment: CDR1 MDHEN and CDR2 SYDVKM. CDR3 coding DNA: TGTGCCAGCGGAGATGGAAACTCCTACGAGCAGTACTTC. Residues: CASGDGNSYEQYF.

This sequence joins TRBV7-2 and TRBJ2-7, with D hard to call. The germline V and J ends were trimmed by 3 bases and 4 bases, with 10 bases remaining between them. From germline, CDR1 is SGHTA and CDR2 FQGNSA. The CDR3 extends over 13 amino acids. CDR3 loop: CASSFRNAYEQYF. CDR3 DNA: TGTGCCAGCAGCTTTCGAAACGCGTACGAGCAGTACTTC.

A single count supports this clone. The chain has TRBV18 and TRBJ2-3; perhaps TRBD2 as D (5 bases). The CDR3 spans 16 residues. Trimming removed 10 bases at V and 4 bases at J, with 24 bases between. Germline V gene data show CDR1 as KGHSH and CDR2 as LQKENI. The CDR3 sequence is CATSRGMQRSADTQYF. CDR3 nucleotide sequence: TGTGCCACCTCCCGGGGAATGCAAAGAAGTGCAGATACGCAGTATTTT.

The CDR3, as DNA: TGTGCCAGCAGCAAAGTAGGGGTCCTTAGGGATCCCTACAATGAGCAGTTCTTC. This translates into CASSKVGVLRDPYNEQFF. The V call is TRBV21-1, the J call TRBJ2-1; the table's D call TRBD1 went unverified against the DNA. TRBV21-1 is tagged as a pseudogene. This CDR3 has 18 amino acids.

The rearrangement links TRBV5-1 to TRBJ2-7; TRBD1 might be the D (6 bases). Trimming removed 0 bases at V and 7 bases at J, with 17 bases between. The CDR3 runs to 15 residues. In germline, CDR1 is SGHRS, CDR2 YFSETQ. CDR3 sequence: CASSLEGRGQLEQYF. In nucleotides, the CDR3 is TGCGCCAGCAGCTTGGAAGGCAGGGGCCAGCTGGAGCAGTACTTC.

The chain links TRBV4-3 to TRBJ2-1; 14 nucleotides match TRBD2. This CDR3 region has 16 residues. Losses at the gene ends were 4 bases for V and 8 bases for J; bases not matched to a gene: 7. CDR1 and CDR2 (germline): LGHNA, YSLEER. This CDR3 reads CASSRMGTSGSDEQFF. CDR3 coding DNA: TGCGCCAGCAGCCGGATGGGGACTAGCGGGAGTGATGAGCAGTTCTTC.